The 5 T cell receptor beta chains listed next were all sequenced from one sample in a study of Ad26.COV2.S vaccination and SARS-CoV-2 variants (dated by TCRdb to 2020 to 2022). Libraries were constructed by the immunoSEQ multiplex PCR assay. In its TCRdb copy, this immuneACCESS table keeps in-frame sequences only and misses some clones. Where compared with another copy, unresolved V genes explain less than half of these, and the others have no known cause. Within this sample are hundreds of thousands of clones, with around 86% of them counted one time only. The top ten clonotypes cover roughly 3.1% of the sample. Per the publication, the treatment or condition label means: roughly 20 received Ad26.COV2.S at low or high dose, single or two shots; about 5 received placebo; per-sample allocation not given. Repertoires of vaccine and placebo recipients were sequenced from samples collected on day 63 after the first injection.

The starting material was peripheral blood, obtained in a trial of Ad26.COV2.S vaccine versus placebo. Every receptor here comes from a person between 18 and 65 years old who received the Ad26.COV2.S COVID-19 vaccine or a placebo.

The chain employs TRBV10-3 and TRBJ1-3, with D perhaps matching TRBD1 (5 bases). The CDR3 is 13 residues long. CDR1 and CDR2 from the germline V gene are ENHRY and SYGVKD. V lost 6 bases and J lost 1, with 7 bases in between. CDR3 nucleotides: TGTGCCATCAGAGACAGTTCTGGAAACACCATATATTTT. Translated, it gives CAIRDSSGNTIYF.

The chain has TRBV28 and TRBJ1-2, with D hard to call. Trimming shortened V by 2 bases and J by 4 bases, and 2 bases separated the two germline ends. This CDR3 is 11 amino acids long. Germline CDR1 is MDHEN and CDR2 is SYDVKM. The CDR3 region is CASSLTYGYTF. The CDR3 bases are TGTGCCAGCAGTTTAACCTATGGCTACACCTTC.

This clone was seen many times. In DNA form, the CDR3 reads TGTGCCAGCAGCCATCTGGAAACAGGGGGATACGAGCAGTACTTC. Encoded protein: CASSHLETGGYEQYF. V usage is TRBV3-1 (or the pseudogene TRBV3-2) and J usage is TRBJ2-7, with TRBD1 matching 8 bases. This CDR3 has 15 residues. Germline V gene data show CDR1 as LGHDT and CDR2 as YNNKEL (reference sequence). V lost 3 bases to trimming and J lost 4 bases; unmatched junction nucleotides: 8.

DNA for the CDR3: TGCGCCAGCAGCCCCCCGGGCGGGGGCTACAATGAGCAGTTCTTC. Translating it yields CASSPPGGGYNEQFF. The chain carries TRBV5-1 and TRBJ2-1; 7 bases match TRBD2. From germline, CDR1 is SGHRS and CDR2 YFSETQ. V lost 4 bases, J lost 3 bases, and 7 bases stayed unmatched. This CDR3 is built from 15 residues.

This sequence joins TRBV7-3 and TRBJ2-1; D gene unclear. The CDR3 has 13 residues. Between the trimmed V and J ends, which lost 4 bases and 5 bases, there was a span of 9 bases. Germline CDR1 reads SGHTA; CDR2 reads FQGTGA. The DNA of the CDR3 is TGTGCCAGCAGCTCCCCGGGTGACAATGAGCAGTTCTTC. Residues: CASSSPGDNEQFF.